Below are 24 T cell receptor beta chains sequenced from a single sample in a study of T cell repertoires in cytomegalovirus infection. Each CDR3 protein is one row after TCRdb ran MiXCR on the reads. The sample lists about 530,000 distinct CDR3 sequences, about 30% seen once, with roughly an eighth in the top ten. Sequencing was performed on PBMCs. The origin of the receptors is a human donor in good health (CMV status not recorded). Some clones in this sample may be carry-over from other donors' samples.

The chain combines TRBV12-3 or TRBV12-4 with TRBJ2-4; D perhaps matches TRBD2 (6 bases). There are 16 residues in the CDR3. Trimming stripped 6 bases from V and 0 bases from J, with 15 bases between. The CDR3 DNA is TGTGCCAGCAGCCCTAGCGTGAACTTAGCCAAAAACATTCAGTACTTC. Translated, it gives CASSPSVNLAKNIQYF.

The CDR3, as DNA: TGTGCCAGCAGCTTACTCCCTAGCGGGAGAGTAAACACCGGGGAGCTGTTTTTT. Its protein is CASSLLPSGRVNTGELFF. The chain carries TRBV7-8 and TRBJ2-2; 10 bases map to TRBD2. This CDR3 spans 18 amino acids. With V trimmed by 2 bases and J by 2 bases, 8 bases remained unmatched. CDR1 and CDR2 from the germline V gene are SGHVS and FQNEAQ.

This clonotype was picked up a small number of times. V gene TRBV6-2 or TRBV6-3 combines with J gene TRBJ2-1, with TRBD1 identical over 8 bases. V shed 8 bases and J 2 bases; nucleotides not matched to a gene: 14. This CDR3 has 17 residues. Per germline, CDR1 MNHEY and CDR2 SVGEGT. The CDR3 region is CASGITGGGFAYNEQFF. The CDR3 DNA is TGTGCCAGCGGGATCACAGGGGGAGGTTTTGCCTACAATGAGCAGTTCTTC.

This clonotype was picked up many times. The chain links TRBV28 to TRBJ2-2; D gene unclear. In germline, CDR1 is MDHEN, CDR2 SYDVKM. V was clipped by 5 bases and J by 6 bases, with 13 bases between them. The CDR3 is 14 amino acids. The CDR3 sequence: CASSDRVGAGELFF. The DNA of the CDR3 is TGTGCCAGCAGTGACCGGGTTGGAGCCGGGGAGCTGTTTTTT.

This clonotype was seen a few times. This CDR3 reads CATSRLPRASGGTDTQYF. CDR3 bases: TGTGCCACCAGCAGACTCCCACGAGCTAGCGGGGGGACAGATACGCAGTATTTT. The V and J genes are TRBV15 and TRBJ2-3; 11 bases map to TRBD2. The CDR3 length is 18 residues. V lost 2 bases and J lost 3; bases outside the gene matches: 10. Germline CDR1 and CDR2: LNHNV and YYDKDF (reference sequence).

This clonotype was observed a few times. The rearrangement links TRBV6-1 to TRBJ2-1; TRBD2 agrees at 13 bases. The CDR3 has 14 residues. The V gene end was trimmed by 7 bases and the J gene end by 16 bases; junction bases not matched to a gene: 13. Germline V gene lookup returns CDR1 MNHNS and CDR2 SASEGT. CDR3 sequence reads: CASTDGLAGAWGFF. CDR3 nucleotide sequence: TGTGCCAGCACCGACGGACTAGCGGGAGCGTGGGGATTCTTC.

CDR3 sequence: CASSRSTQGAGTEAFF. DNA for the CDR3: TGTGCCAGCAGCCGATCGACCCAGGGGGCCGGCACTGAAGCTTTCTTT. This rearrangement joins TRBV6-6 to TRBJ1-1; TRBD1 aligns across 8 bases. The CDR3 has 16 amino acids. The V and J ends lost 6 bases and 4 bases, in that order; junction bases with no gene match: 13. Per the germline V gene, CDR1 is MNHNY and CDR2 is SVGAGI (reference sequence).

This clonotype has only a few counts. The chain recombines TRBV28 with TRBJ1-1; D is ambiguous. The CDR3 extends over 12 amino acids. Germline V lookup: CDR1 MDHEN, CDR2 SYDVKM. V lost 11 bases and J 1 base, leaving 11 bases between the germline ends. The CDR3 spells CAGIGQNTEAFF. The CDR3, as DNA: TGTGCCGGAATAGGGCAGAACACTGAAGCTTTCTTT.

This clonotype was counted many times. The V and J genes are TRBV7-2 and TRBJ2-1, with D perhaps given as TRBD1 or TRBD2 (5 bases each). The CDR3 covers 15 residues. Germline values: CDR1 SGHTA, CDR2 FQGNSA. With 0 bases removed from V and 6 bases from J, the gap between germline ends came to 12 bases. DNA of the CDR3: TGTGCCAGCAGCTTAGCGCGTGGGGGACCCAATGAGCAGTTCTTC. It codes for CASSLARGGPNEQFF.

This clonotype appeared many times. The chain couples TRBV7-2 to TRBJ2-2; 8 bases line up with TRBD2. The V gene end was trimmed by 0 bases and the J gene end by 7 bases; junction bases not matched to a gene: 7. This CDR3 contains 16 residues. Germline loops: CDR1 SGHTA, CDR2 FQGNSA. The CDR3 spells CASSLARGVYHGELFF. The CDR3 coding sequence is TGTGCCAGCAGCTTAGCGCGGGGGGTCTATCACGGGGAGCTGTTTTTT.

This clonotype was observed a handful of times. Written as DNA, the CDR3 is TGTGCCAGCAGCTTAGATTTAAGGAGAACGAACACCGGGGAGCTGTTTTTT. It codes for CASSLDLRRTNTGELFF. This sequence joins TRBV7-9 and TRBJ2-2, with D unresolved. Germline lookup yields CDR1 SEHNR and CDR2 FQNEAQ (reference sequence). CDR3 length: 17 amino acids. V gave up 1 base and J gave up 0 bases, with 12 bases separating them.

This clonotype was seen more than once but under ten times. The genes are TRBV24-1 and TRBJ2-1; possible D gene TRBD1, 6 bases. The ends were cut back, 1 base at V and 4 bases at J, with 25 bases in the middle. This CDR3 contains 20 residues. The germline gives CDR1 KGHDR, CDR2 SFDVKD. CDR3 DNA: TGTGCCACCAGTGATTTACCCCAGGGGTCGACAGCGCCTCTTTACAATGAGCAGTTCTTC. It yields the protein CATSDLPQGSTAPLYNEQFF.

This clonotype showed up many times. The chain employs TRBV7-3 and TRBJ2-3; TRBD2 might be the D (6 bases). The CDR3 consists of 16 residues. The V and J ends lost 0 bases and 4 bases respectively, with 14 bases between them. CDR1 SGHTA and CDR2 FQGTGA come from the germline V gene. In nucleotides, the CDR3 is TGTGCCAGCAGCTTAACGGGCGGGATCAGCCCAGATACGCAGTATTTT. Translated: CASSLTGGISPDTQYF. Drawing the rest from reference TRBV7-3 and TRBJ2-3, the complete variable domain is GAGVSQTPSNKVTEKGKYVELRCDPISGHTALYWYRQSLGQGPEFLIYFQGTGAADDSGLPNDRFFAVRPEGSVSTLKIQRTERGDSAVYLCASSLTGGISPDTQYFGPGTRLTVL.

This clonotype was observed a handful of times. The chain couples TRBV7-8 to TRBJ1-1; 10 positions match TRBD1. CDR1 SGHVS and CDR2 FQNEAQ come from the germline V gene. V lost 5 bases to trimming and J lost 6 bases; unmatched junction nucleotides: 6. There are 14 residues in the CDR3. The CDR3, as DNA: TGTGCCAGCAGCCCGGGACAGGGGATCCCTGAAGCTTTCTTT. Translating gives CASSPGQGIPEAFF.

The chain recombines TRBV2 with TRBJ2-3; TRBD2 agrees at 11 bases. CDR1 is SNHLY, CDR2 FYNNEI, per germline. The CDR3 loop spans 16 amino acids. Trimming cost V 6 bases and J 2 bases; bases outside gene matches: 7. The CDR3 sequence: CASSPGLAVDTDTQYF. CDR3 nucleotides: TGTGCCAGCAGCCCGGGACTAGCGGTCGACACAGATACGCAGTATTTT.

The J gene is TRBJ2-7, the V gene TRBV7-8; D may correspond to TRBD1 or TRBD2 (5 bases each). Trimming pared 3 bases from V and 2 bases from J, leaving 11 bases between. Germline V lookup: CDR1 SGHVS, CDR2 FQNEAQ. The CDR3 runs 14 residues. In DNA, the CDR3 is TGTGCCAGCAGCTTCAAGGGACGAGCCTACGAGCAGTACTTC. Amino acid sequence: CASSFKGRAYEQYF.

This clonotype was picked up a small number of times. This chain connects TRBV20-1 to TRBJ1-5; TRBD1 is a possible D gene (5 bases). The germline CDR1 and CDR2 sequences are DFQATT and SNEGSKA (reference sequence). The CDR3 runs 18 residues. V lost 0 bases and J 3 bases, leaving 21 bases between the germline ends. The CDR3 region is CSAREPSGGTFPNQPQHF. The CDR3 DNA reads TGCAGTGCTAGAGAACCGTCGGGGGGAACCTTCCCCAATCAGCCCCAGCATTTT.

This clonotype came up once. The V gene is TRBV6-1, the J gene TRBJ2-7, with TRBD2 matching over 10 bases. The V and J ends lost 0 bases and 4 bases, in that order; junction bases with no gene match: 9. Germline CDR1 and CDR2: MNHNS and SASEGT. The CDR3 has 17 amino acids. In DNA form, the CDR3 reads TGTGCCAGCAGTGAAGCTCACCTAGCGGGAGTTTCATACGAGCAGTACTTC. It codes for CASSEAHLAGVSYEQYF.

There are many counts of this clonotype. This CDR3 reads CASSSREDNYNTYEQYV. The CDR3 coding sequence is TGTGCCAGCAGCTCGCGGGAGGACAATTACAATACGTACGAGCAGTACGTC. The V gene is TRBV7-2, the J gene TRBJ2-7; 8 nucleotides match TRBD2. The germline V gene has CDR1 SGHTA and CDR2 FQGNSA. CDR3 length equals 17 residues. The V and J ends lost 4 bases and 4 bases, in that order; junction bases with no gene match: 15.

V and J are TRBV6-6 and TRBJ2-3; no definite D call. Trimming removed 6 bases from V and 11 bases from J, with 18 bases in between. Germline V gene data show CDR1 as MNHNY and CDR2 as SVGAGI (reference sequence). The CDR3 totals 13 residues. The CDR3 protein is CASRDLDPSGQYF. The CDR3 DNA reads TGTGCCAGCAGGGACCTGGACCCCTCAGGGCAGTATTTT.

Details on this clonotype: A much bigger clone sits one base away, suggesting this may be a read error. The chain has TRBV7-9 and TRBJ2-3; a possible D gene is TRBD2 (6 bases). V lost 5 bases to trimming and J lost 6 bases, with 9 bases between them. CDR3 length: 12 residues. CDR1 is SEHNR and CDR2 is FQNEAQ in the germline V gene (reference sequence). This CDR3 reads CASSPSVDTQYF. CDR3 in DNA: TGTGCCAGCAGCCCTAGCGTGGATACGCAGTATTTT.

The chain carries TRBV12-3 or TRBV12-4 and TRBJ2-1, with no clear D. V lost 1 base and J lost 4, with 11 bases in between. The CDR3 has 15 residues. The CDR3 DNA reads as TGTGCCAGCAGTTTAGATCTCGGTTGGTACAATGAGCAGTTCTTC. It is translated as CASSLDLGWYNEQFF.

The sample holds a few counts of this clonotype. The chain combines TRBV20-1 with TRBJ2-7; 10 nucleotides match TRBD2. This CDR3 comprises 15 residues. Trimming at V came to 0 bases and at J to 2 bases, leaving 4 bases not matched to a gene. From germline, CDR1 is DFQATT and CDR2 SNEGSKA (reference sequence). This CDR3 reads CSARDKSGRAYEQYV. The CDR3 region has the DNA TGCAGTGCTAGAGATAAAAGCGGGAGGGCCTACGAGCAGTACGTC.

A few counts support this clonotype. V usage is TRBV4-2 and J usage is TRBJ1-6; 7 bases match TRBD1. CDR1 LGHNA and CDR2 YNFKEQ come from the germline V gene. There are 16 residues in the CDR3. V gave up 4 bases and J gave up 9 bases; unmatched junction bases: 12. This CDR3 is CASSPDQGAGGSPLHF. In nucleotides, the CDR3 is TGTGCCAGCAGCCCCGATCAAGGGGCAGGGGGTTCACCCCTCCACTTT.